This T cell receptor beta chain was recorded in a study of neurological immune-mediated disorders. The making of cDNA relied on 5'RACE with 10-nucleotide random UMIs. TCRdb passed the 5' RACE reads through MiXCR, listing each CDR3 protein once. In the table there are under 40,000 distinct CDR3 sequences, 4.6% of which are singletons. The study drew its healthy controls from blood bank volunteers in Maryland, USA. Unsorted libraries were generated from 2 million PBMCs held at -80 degrees C. CDR3 size: 12 residues. The germline V and J ends were trimmed by 0 bases and 1 base, with 0 bases remaining between them. Looked up from germline, CDR1 is ENHRY and CDR2 is SYGVKD. Many counts were recorded for this clonotype.

Material for sequencing was PBMCs. The chain links TRBV10-3 to TRBJ2-5; unclear D gene. The sequence was obtained from a young man in good health. DNA of the CDR3: TGTGCCATCAGTGAGTCCCAAGAGACCCAGTACTTC. Translation gives CAISESQETQYF.